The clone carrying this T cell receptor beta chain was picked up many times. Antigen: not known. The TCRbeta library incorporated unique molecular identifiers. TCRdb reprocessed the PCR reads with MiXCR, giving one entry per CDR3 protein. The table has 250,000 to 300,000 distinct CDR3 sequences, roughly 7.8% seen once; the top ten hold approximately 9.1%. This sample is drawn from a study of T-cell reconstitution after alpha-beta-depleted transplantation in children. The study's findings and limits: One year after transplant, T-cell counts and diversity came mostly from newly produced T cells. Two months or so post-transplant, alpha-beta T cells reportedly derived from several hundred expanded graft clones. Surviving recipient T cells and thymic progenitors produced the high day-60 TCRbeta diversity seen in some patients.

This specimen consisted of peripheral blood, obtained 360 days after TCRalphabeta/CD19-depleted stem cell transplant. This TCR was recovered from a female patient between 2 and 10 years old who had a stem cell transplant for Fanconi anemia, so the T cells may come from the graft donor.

CDR3 protein: CASSEASVEGNGYTF. Written as DNA, the CDR3 is TGTGCCAGCAGTGAAGCGAGTGTAGAAGGTAATGGCTACACCTTC. The V call is TRBV6-1, the J call TRBJ1-2; D unresolved. The V gene lost 0 bases and the J gene lost 6 bases, with 14 bases spanning the gap. The CDR3 is made up of 15 amino acids. CDR1 is MNHNS, CDR2 SASEGT, per germline.